This is a list of T cell receptor beta chains from one sample in a study of blood T cell repertoires in COVID-19. Generated by immunoSEQ multiplex PCR, the TCRdb table keeps only in-frame clones and is missing some. Of 200,000 to 300,000 clones listed, around 90% are singletons. What was sequenced was peripheral blood. Every receptor here comes from a man between 25 and 39 years old with COVID-19, enrolled during active disease. The CDR3 runs from the conserved cysteine through the conserved F or W. Fields, in order: CDR3 protein, J gene, V gene.

CDR3 protein: CAWSRGQTSTDTQYF
J gene: TRBJ2-3
V gene: TRBV30

CDR3 protein: CATSDLTVRYGYTF
J gene: TRBJ1-2
V gene: TRBV24-1

CDR3 protein: CASRTIVNSPLHF
J gene: TRBJ1-6
V gene: TRBV6-5

CDR3 protein: CASSVSGQYNEQFF
J gene: TRBJ2-1
V gene: TRBV7-3

CDR3 protein: CASSQEGTARYGYTF
J gene: TRBJ1-2
V gene: TRBV3-1/TRBV3-2

CDR3 protein: CASSRQGGTDGYTF
J gene: TRBJ1-2
V gene: TRBV6-5

CDR3 protein: CASSETGRSYNSPLHF
J gene: TRBJ1-6
V gene: TRBV9

CDR3 protein: CASSPGLAFTGELFF
J gene: TRBJ2-2
V gene: TRBV9

CDR3 protein: CASSQEKGAILPQHF
J gene: TRBJ1-5
V gene: TRBV4-2

CDR3 protein: CASMTSGGLSNQPQHF
J gene: TRBJ1-5
V gene: TRBV19

CDR3 protein: CATSRDGNQPQHF
J gene: TRBJ1-5
V gene: TRBV24-1

CDR3 protein: CASSAARDFSPLHF
J gene: TRBJ1-6
V gene: TRBV2

CDR3 protein: CATRASTTGAETQYF
J gene: TRBJ2-5
V gene: TRBV10-3

CDR3 protein: CASSQVAGISPLHF
J gene: TRBJ1-6
V gene: TRBV3-1/TRBV3-2

CDR3 protein: CASSQEGWGGGSNQPQHF
J gene: TRBJ1-5
V gene: TRBV4-2

CDR3 protein: CASSTSGGGYEQYF
J gene: TRBJ2-7
V gene: TRBV5-1

CDR3 protein: CATSDLKDSQETQYF
J gene: TRBJ2-5
V gene: TRBV24-1

CDR3 protein: CASSQNSPLRDTEAFF
J gene: TRBJ1-1
V gene: TRBV4-1

CDR3 protein: CATSRVNGGSYEQYF
J gene: TRBJ2-7
V gene: TRBV15

CDR3 protein: CASSRGRGTEAFF
J gene: TRBJ1-1
V gene: TRBV6-5

CDR3 protein: CASSPPGQGAYTTYGYTF
J gene: TRBJ1-2
V gene: TRBV7-9

CDR3 protein: CASSTSLQLGDSSYEQYF
J gene: TRBJ2-7
V gene: TRBV2

CDR3 protein: CASNKQGGEQYF
J gene: TRBJ2-7
V gene: TRBV12-3/TRBV12-4

CDR3 protein: CASSDSGRYTF
J gene: TRBJ1-2
V gene: TRBV25-1

CDR3 protein: CASRTQAGSGYTF
J gene: TRBJ1-2
V gene: TRBV5-5

CDR3 protein: CASSYGTGNYNSPLHF
J gene: TRBJ1-6
V gene: TRBV6-6

CDR3 protein: CASSPFRDRSSYEQYF
J gene: TRBJ2-7
V gene: TRBV4-1

CDR3 protein: CASSIVVWEGGQPQHF
J gene: TRBJ1-5
V gene: TRBV19

CDR3 protein: CASSPRGGRGQETQYF
J gene: TRBJ2-5
V gene: TRBV27

CDR3 protein: CASSYGGVHYGYTF
J gene: TRBJ1-2
V gene: TRBV6-5

CDR3 protein: CASSLVGAGGANVLTF
J gene: TRBJ2-6
V gene: TRBV5-4

CDR3 protein: CASKGGLDTDTQYF
J gene: TRBJ2-3
V gene: TRBV2

CDR3 protein: CASSKQGPRTDTQYF
J gene: TRBJ2-3
V gene: TRBV6-2/TRBV6-3

CDR3 protein: CASSGGTALTYNEQFF
J gene: TRBJ2-1
V gene: TRBV5-1

CDR3 protein: CASSLEGGAGEKLFF
J gene: TRBJ1-4
V gene: TRBV5-1

CDR3 protein: CASSVDSPWGYTF
J gene: TRBJ1-2
V gene: TRBV2

CDR3 protein: CASSRNLLAGAEDTQYF
J gene: TRBJ2-3
V gene: TRBV4-1

CDR3 protein: CASSQDPGSNQPQHF
J gene: TRBJ1-5
V gene: TRBV3-1/TRBV3-2

CDR3 protein: CASSVRWGLPEETQYF
J gene: TRBJ2-5
V gene: TRBV9

CDR3 protein: CASSTFGRGNYGYTF
J gene: TRBJ1-2
V gene: TRBV19

CDR3 protein: CASSGGVNQPQHF
J gene: TRBJ1-5
V gene: TRBV19

CDR3 protein: CASSSAAVTEAFF
J gene: TRBJ1-1
V gene: TRBV7-2

CDR3 protein: CASSYEQAPSYEQYF
J gene: TRBJ2-7
V gene: TRBV6-5

CDR3 protein: CASRGQGSYEQYF
J gene: TRBJ2-7
V gene: TRBV6-5

CDR3 protein: CASSRGGGSEQYF
J gene: TRBJ2-7
V gene: TRBV14

CDR3 protein: CAISDHGTGGGHEKLFF
J gene: TRBJ1-4
V gene: TRBV10-3

CDR3 protein: CATHRTGELSYEQYF
J gene: TRBJ2-7
V gene: TRBV10-3

CDR3 protein: CASSTRTSGDQETQYF
J gene: TRBJ2-5
V gene: TRBV11-2

CDR3 protein: CASSMVGQGRDQPQHF
J gene: TRBJ1-5
V gene: TRBV19

CDR3 protein: CASSYLGAGGNTIYF
J gene: TRBJ1-3
V gene: TRBV6-6

CDR3 protein: CASRGQFSGNTIYF
J gene: TRBJ1-3
V gene: TRBV2

CDR3 protein: CASSDYRGRDNEQYF
J gene: TRBJ2-7
V gene: TRBV6-2/TRBV6-3

CDR3 protein: CASSAGTGKETQYF
J gene: TRBJ2-5
V gene: TRBV2

CDR3 protein: CASSVAGDLRTDTQYF
J gene: TRBJ2-3
V gene: TRBV19

CDR3 protein: CASSFDTSNQPQHF
J gene: TRBJ1-5
V gene: TRBV7-9

CDR3 protein: CASNLPGQGSEAFF
J gene: TRBJ1-1
V gene: TRBV6-6

CDR3 protein: CASTQLGRGDNEQFF
J gene: TRBJ2-1
V gene: TRBV9

CDR3 protein: CASSPSAGGSGNTIYF
J gene: TRBJ1-3
V gene: TRBV18

CDR3 protein: CASTNGEGNTIYF
J gene: TRBJ1-3
V gene: TRBV5-6

CDR3 protein: CASSNKGQADTQYF
J gene: TRBJ2-3
V gene: TRBV5-1